This paragraph reports one TCR beta chain. The length of the CDR3 is 13 residues. Trimming shortened V by 1 base and J by 2 bases, and 5 bases separated the two germline ends. Germline V gene data show CDR1 as KGHSH and CDR2 as LQKENI. This sample is part of a study of blood T cell repertoires in COVID-19. The overall study: Sources were T cells, B-cell-depleted T cells, or PBMCs; the material itself was cDNA or gDNA.

Per the original data handling: Nucleated cell number was recorded as an estimate derived from reference gene primer amplification. Only in-frame clones appear in the TCRdb table, and some are missing; sequencing was by immunoSEQ multiplex PCR. V and J calls plus clone size are reproduced from that table; the DNA served to infer D and trimming. The data hold around 100,000 clones, with around 88% observed a single time. This clonotype originated in a human donor in a cohort sampled during active COVID-19. Sequenced: peripheral blood. This sequence joins TRBV18 and TRBJ1-1; no definite D call. CDR3 in DNA: TGTGCCAGCTCACCACGGCCCAACACTGAAGCTTTCTTT. It is translated as CASSPRPNTEAFF.